The next 9 T cell receptor beta chains were all read from a single sample in a study of early T cells in non-severe SARS-CoV-2 infection. One entry per CDR3 protein, called by TCRdb with MiXCR from the 5' RACE reads. The sample lists roughly 65,000 distinct CDR3 sequences; about a tenth were seen once. Sequencing used whole blood. The receptor set was obtained from an adult who was a healthcare worker with PCR-confirmed SARS-CoV-2 infection or an uninfected control (not recorded which).

This clonotype has only a few counts. The chain joins TRBV7-9 to TRBJ2-4; the D is unclear. This CDR3 is built from 13 residues. Germline V CDR1 and CDR2: SEHNR, FQNEAQ (reference sequence). The V end lost 1 base, the J end lost 9 bases, and 10 bases lay between the germline ends. In nucleotides, the CDR3 is TGTGCCAGCAGCTTAGGCTTCCCTGGCATTCAGTACTTC. As protein: CASSLGFPGIQYF.

The table lists this clonotype with a few counts. The chain combines TRBV9 with TRBJ2-1; possibly TRBD1 for D (5 bases). CDR1 SGDLS and CDR2 YYNGEE come from the germline V gene. V was clipped by 1 base and J by 0 bases, with 11 bases between them. This CDR3 has 16 amino acids. The CDR3 spells CASSVLGAASYNEQFF. CDR3 DNA sequence: TGTGCCAGCAGCGTATTAGGGGCCGCCTCCTACAATGAGCAGTTCTTC. Full variable domain (outside the CDR3, taken from reference TRBV9 and TRBJ2-1): DSGVTQTPKHLITATGQRVTLRCSPRSGDLSVYWYQQSLDQGLQFLIQYYNGEERAKGNILERFSAQQFPDLHSELNLSSLELGDSALYFCASSVLGAASYNEQFFGPGTRLTVL.

This clonotype has ten or more counts. This rearrangement joins TRBV12-3 or TRBV12-4 to TRBJ2-1, with D possibly being TRBD2 (5 bases). V dropped 3 bases and J dropped 9 bases, with 18 bases sitting between them. The CDR3 sequence is 15 residues long. CDR3 amino acids: CASSFQDGVVVEQFF. The DNA for the CDR3 is TGTGCCAGCAGTTTCCAGGACGGGGTCGTGGTTGAGCAGTTCTTC.

J is TRBJ2-1 and V is TRBV5-1; TRBD2 aligns across 9 bases. CDR1 SGHRS and CDR2 YFSETQ come from the germline V gene. The trim removed 2 bases at V and 1 base at J, leaving 4 bases unmatched. The CDR3 has 16 residues. The CDR3 region has the DNA TGCGCCAGCAGCTTCGATGCGGGAGGGTCCTACAATGAGCAGTTCTTC. The encoded protein is CASSFDAGGSYNEQFF.

This clonotype was seen a handful of times. The J gene is TRBJ2-5, the V gene TRBV11-2; D unclear. This CDR3 region has 15 residues. With 0 bases removed from V and 6 bases from J, the gap between germline ends came to 14 bases. Germline CDR1 is SGHAT and CDR2 is FQNNGV. CDR3 nucleotide sequence: TGTGCCAGCAGCTTAGATCCGGACCCTACTCAGACCCAGTACTTC. This sequence encodes CASSLDPDPTQTQYF. The full variable domain, with the rest looked up from reference TRBV11-2 and TRBJ2-5, is EAGVAQSPRYKIIEKRQSVAFWCNPISGHATLYWYQQILGQGPKLLIQFQNNGVVDDSQLPKDRFSAERLKGVDSTLKIQPAKLEDSAVYLCASSLDPDPTQTQYFGPGTRLLVL.

This clonotype was observed a few times. The J gene is TRBJ2-7, the V gene TRBV11-2; D remains unclear. CDR1 and CDR2 (germline): SGHAT, FQNNGV. The germline V and J ends were trimmed by 1 base and 3 bases, with 7 bases remaining between them. This CDR3 region has 13 residues. DNA for the CDR3: TGTGCCAGCAGCTTAGGTCCGGGCTACGAGCAGTACTTC. It encodes CASSLGPGYEQYF.

This clonotype was detected a few times. The chain carries TRBV7-6 and TRBJ2-7; D perhaps matches TRBD2 (6 bases). CDR1 is SGHVS and CDR2 is FNYEAQ in the germline V gene. The CDR3 is made up of 13 amino acids. V dropped 1 base and J dropped 7 bases, with 11 bases sitting between them. CDR3 amino acids: CASSLGGNGEQYF. CDR3 nucleotide sequence: TGTGCCAGCAGCTTAGGCGGGAACGGAGAGCAGTACTTC.

This clonotype was seen more than once but under ten times. The CDR3 is CASSPGQGAFTEAFF. Here the CDR3 DNA reads TGTGCCAGCAGCCCGGGACAGGGGGCTTTCACTGAAGCTTTCTTT. This chain joins TRBV7-9 and TRBJ1-1, with 12 bases that match TRBD1. The trim removed 5 bases at V and 4 bases at J, leaving 5 bases unmatched. Per the germline V gene, CDR1 is SEHNR and CDR2 is FQNEAQ (reference sequence). This CDR3 spans 15 amino acids.

This rearrangement joins TRBV6-5 to TRBJ2-7; the D gene is possibly TRBD1 (5 bases). The CDR3 length is 13 residues. The V end was cut by 2 bases, the J end by 6 bases, with 11 bases between. Germline lookup yields CDR1 MNHEY and CDR2 SVGAGI. CDR3 region: CASSYRQGPEQYF. CDR3 nucleotide sequence: TGTGCCAGCAGTTACAGGCAGGGCCCCGAGCAGTACTTC.